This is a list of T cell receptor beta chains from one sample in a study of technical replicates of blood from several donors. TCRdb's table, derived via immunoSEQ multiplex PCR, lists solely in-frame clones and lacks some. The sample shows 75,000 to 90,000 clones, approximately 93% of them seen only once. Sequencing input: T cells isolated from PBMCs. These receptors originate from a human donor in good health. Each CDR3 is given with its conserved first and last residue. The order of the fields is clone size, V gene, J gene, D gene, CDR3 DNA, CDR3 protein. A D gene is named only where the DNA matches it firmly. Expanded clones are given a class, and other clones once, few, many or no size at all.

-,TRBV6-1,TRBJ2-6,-,TGTGCCAGCATGTCTTCCAGCTCTGGGGCCAACGTCCTGACTTTC,CASMSSSSGANVLTF
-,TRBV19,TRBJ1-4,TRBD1,TGTGCCAGTAGTATGAGGGCAGGGGGTTCCGAAAAACTGTTTTTT,CASSMRAGGSEKLFF
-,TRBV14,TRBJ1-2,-,TGCGCCAGCAGCCGTGACAGGCTATATGGCTACACCTTC,CASSRDRLYGYTF
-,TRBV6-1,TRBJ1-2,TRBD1,TGTGCCAGCAGTGAGGTCATCCGGACAGGCATCTATGGCTACACCTTC,CASSEVIRTGIYGYTF
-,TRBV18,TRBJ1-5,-,TGTGCCAGCTCACCATCGGTGATAGCTAGCAATCAGCCCCAGCATTTT,CASSPSVIASNQPQHF
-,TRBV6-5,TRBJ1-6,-,TGTGCCAGCAGTTACCGTCAGTCGAATTCACCCCTCCACTTT,CASSYRQSNSPLHF
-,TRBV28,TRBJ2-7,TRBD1,TGTGCCAGCAGCCTACAGGGGTTGAGCTACGAGCAGTACTTC,CASSLQGLSYEQYF
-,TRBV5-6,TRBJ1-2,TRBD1,TGTGCCAGCAGCTTGGGTGCTGGGACAGTGGTTGGCTACACCTTC,CASSLGAGTVVGYTF
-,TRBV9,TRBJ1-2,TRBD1,TGTGCCAGCAGCGTAGTGGGGACAGGGGACTATGGCTACACCTTC,CASSVVGTGDYGYTF
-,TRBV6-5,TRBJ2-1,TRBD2,TGTGCCAGCAGTTTAGCGGGACATTACAATGAGCAGTTCTTC,CASSLAGHYNEQFF
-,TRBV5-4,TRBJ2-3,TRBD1,TGTGCCAGCAGCCCCCAGGACAGGGCTGAGACAGATACGCAGTATTTT,CASSPQDRAETDTQYF
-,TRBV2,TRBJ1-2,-,TGTGCCAGCACAAATCGTCTCGAGGGCTACACCTTC,CASTNRLEGYTF
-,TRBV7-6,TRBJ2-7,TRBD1,TGTGCCAGCAGCTCAACAGGGGACGAGCAGTACTTC,CASSSTGDEQYF
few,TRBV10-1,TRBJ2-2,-,TGCGCCAGCAGTGGCCCAGGGAAGGGCGGGGAGCTGTTTTTT,CASSGPGKGGELFF
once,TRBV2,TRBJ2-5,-,TGTGCCAGCAGACTGGGGGCTAGCGGAGACCAAGAGACCCAGTACTTC,CASRLGASGDQETQYF
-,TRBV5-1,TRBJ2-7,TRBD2,TGCGCCAGCAGCTTGAACGTAGCGGGAGCCTACGAGCAGTACTTC,CASSLNVAGAYEQYF
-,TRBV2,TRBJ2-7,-,TGTGCCAGCAGTGATGGCAGTATCTCCTACGAGCAGTACTTC,CASSDGSISYEQYF
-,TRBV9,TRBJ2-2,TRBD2,TGTGCCAGCAGCGCCACAGCGGGGGGGAACACCGGGGAGCTGTTTTTT,CASSATAGGNTGELFF
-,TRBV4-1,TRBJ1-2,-,TGCGCCAGCAGCCAAGAACAGGAATCTAACTATGGCTACACCTTC,CASSQEQESNYGYTF
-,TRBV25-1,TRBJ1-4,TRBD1,TGTGCCAGACAGACAGGGGGTGTAACTAATGAAAAACTGTTTTTT,CARQTGGVTNEKLFF
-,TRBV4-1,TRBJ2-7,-,TGCGCCAGCAGCCAAGATGCAGGCTACGAGCAGTACTTC,CASSQDAGYEQYF
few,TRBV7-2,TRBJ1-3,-,TGTGCCAGCAGCCTAACGTACAGGGACTCTGGAAACACCATATATTTT,CASSLTYRDSGNTIYF
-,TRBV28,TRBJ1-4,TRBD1,TGTGCCAGCAGTAAACAGGGGATAGAGGAAAAACTGTTTTTT,CASSKQGIEEKLFF
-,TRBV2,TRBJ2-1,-,TGTGCCAGCAGTGAACAGGGAGGTAAAAATGAGCAGTTCTTC,CASSEQGGKNEQFF
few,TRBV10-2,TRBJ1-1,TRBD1,TGCGCCAGCAGTGAAGCCAGGGGGCTAGGTACTGAAGCTTTCTTT,CASSEARGLGTEAFF
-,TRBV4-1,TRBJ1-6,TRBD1,TGCGCCAGCAGCTTTAGGACAGGGGGCCATAATTCACCCCTCCACTTT,CASSFRTGGHNSPLHF
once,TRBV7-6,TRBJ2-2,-,TGTGCCAGCAGCCGAACTAACACCGGGGAGCTGTTTTTT,CASSRTNTGELFF
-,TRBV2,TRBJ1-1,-,TGTGCCATCCGCGCGGGGGGCACTGAAGCTTTCTTT,CAIRAGGTEAFF
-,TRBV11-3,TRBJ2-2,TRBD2,TGTGCCAGCAGCCGAGGACTAGCGGGAGGGCCGGGCACCGGGGAGCTGTTTTTT,CASSRGLAGGPGTGELFF
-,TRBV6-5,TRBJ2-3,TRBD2,TGTGCCAGCAGTTACTCGGCTAGCGGGGCCACAGATACGCAGTATTTT,CASSYSASGATDTQYF
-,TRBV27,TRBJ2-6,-,TGTGCCAGCAGTTTACGGGGGTCTGGGGCCAACGTCCTGACTTTC,CASSLRGSGANVLTF
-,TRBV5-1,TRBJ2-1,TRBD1,TGCGCCACCGCCGGACAGGGATCGTACAATGAGCAGTTCTTC,CATAGQGSYNEQFF
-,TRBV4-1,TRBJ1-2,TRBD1,TGCGCCAGCAGCCAAACAGGGGCCTATGGCTACACCTTC,CASSQTGAYGYTF
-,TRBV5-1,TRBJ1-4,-,TGCGCCAGCAGCTTGGGTCTCACTAATGAAAAACTGTTTTTT,CASSLGLTNEKLFF
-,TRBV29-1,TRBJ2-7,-,TGCAGCGTTGGTTCCACGGCGACTGAGCAGTACTTC,CSVGSTATEQYF
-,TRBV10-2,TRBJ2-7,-,TGCGCCAGTGTAAGCCTAGTGGTCTCCTACGAGCAGTACTTC,CASVSLVVSYEQYF
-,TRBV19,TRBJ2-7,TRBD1,TGTGCCAGTAGTATATTCGGGACAGACCGCTACGAGCAGTACTTC,CASSIFGTDRYEQYF
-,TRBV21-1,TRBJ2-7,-,TGTGCCAGCAGCGTCAGGGGTAGGGACGAGCAGTACTTC,CASSVRGRDEQYF
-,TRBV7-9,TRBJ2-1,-,TGTGCCAGCAGCTCGTCATGGGCCACCCACTACAATGAGCAGTTCTTC,CASSSSWATHYNEQFF
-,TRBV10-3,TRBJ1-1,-,TGTGCCACCGGGACATCGTTCGACACTGAAGCTTTCTTT,CATGTSFDTEAFF
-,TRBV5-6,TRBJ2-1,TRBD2,TGTGCCAGCAGCCGTAAGAGCGGGGGCCCGGAAAAACCCTACAATGAGCAGTTCTTC,CASSRKSGGPEKPYNEQFF
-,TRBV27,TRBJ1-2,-,TGTGCCAGCAGAACAGGGCCCTATGGCTACACCTTC,CASRTGPYGYTF
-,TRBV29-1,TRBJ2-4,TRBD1,TGCAGCGTTGAAGACCGGGACAGGGCGAGGGTAGCCAAAAACATTCAGTACTTC,CSVEDRDRARVAKNIQYF
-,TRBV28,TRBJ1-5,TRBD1,TGTGCCAGCAGTTCCTACAGGGGCCAGCCCCAGCATTTT,CASSSYRGQPQHF
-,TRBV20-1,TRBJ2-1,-,TGCAGTGCTAGACTCAGACTGCAGTTCTTC,CSARLRLQFF
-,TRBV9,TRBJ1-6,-,TGTGCCAGCAGCAATTGGGCCACGGATTTTTGTTCACCCCTCCACTTT,CASSNWATDFCSPLHF
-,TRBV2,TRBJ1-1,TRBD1,TGTGCCAGCCGGGACAGGGTAAGGGACACTGAAGCTTTCTTT,CASRDRVRDTEAFF
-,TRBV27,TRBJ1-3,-,TGTGCCAGCAGGGGCGCTGGAAACACCATATATTTT,CASRGAGNTIYF
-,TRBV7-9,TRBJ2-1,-,TGTGCCAGCAGCTCCACTTACAATGAGCAGTTCTTC,CASSSTYNEQFF
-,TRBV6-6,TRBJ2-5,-,TGTGCCAGCAGTATTTCCGGCGGGAAGACCCAGTACTTC,CASSISGGKTQYF
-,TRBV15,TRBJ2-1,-,TGTGCCACCAGCTTAGAGCGGTACCGGGCCTACAATGAGCAGTTCTTC,CATSLERYRAYNEQFF
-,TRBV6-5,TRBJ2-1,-,TGTGCCAGCAGTTACTTAGGAAGCGGCCCCTACAATGAGCAGTTCTTC,CASSYLGSGPYNEQFF
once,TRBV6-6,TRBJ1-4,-,TGTGCCAGCAGTGATAAAAATCGGCGGGAAAAACTGTTTTTT,CASSDKNRREKLFF
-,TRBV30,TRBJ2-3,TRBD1,TGTGCCTGGGATACAGGGGGCACAGATACGCAGTATTTT,CAWDTGGTDTQYF
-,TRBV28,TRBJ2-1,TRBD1,TGTGCCAGCAGTTTGACAGGGACCCTCTACAATGAGCAGTTCTTC,CASSLTGTLYNEQFF
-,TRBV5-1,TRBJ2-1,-,TGCGCCAGCAGCCAATCGAGCTCCTACAATGAGCAGTTCTTC,CASSQSSSYNEQFF
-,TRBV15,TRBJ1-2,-,TGTGCCACCAGCAGAGATTTTGAGGGTAACTATGGCTACACCTTC,CATSRDFEGNYGYTF
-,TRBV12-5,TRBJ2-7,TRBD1,TGTGCTAGTGGTTTGTGGGGACAGGGGGAGGTCGAGCAGTACTTC,CASGLWGQGEVEQYF
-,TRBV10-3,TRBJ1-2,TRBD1,TGTGCCATCAGTGTCGCCCCACCGACAGGGGATCACTATGGCTACACCTTC,CAISVAPPTGDHYGYTF